The rows below give T cell receptor beta chains drawn from one sample of a study of response to subunit inactivated influenza vaccine. MiXCR, applied by TCRdb to the RT-PCR reads, yields one record per CDR3 protein. This table holds 750,000 to 850,000 distinct CDR3 sequences, roughly 18% found once. Specimen: PBMCs from blood, collected 4 to 6 days after vaccination. Every receptor here comes from a man between 45 and 60 years old who received an inactivated influenza vaccine. Each CDR3 is given with its conserved first and last residue. A D gene is named only where the DNA matches it firmly. Expanded clones get a size class; other rows say once, few or many, or leave the size out.

clone_size,d_call,v_call,j_call,cdr3_aa,cdr3_nt
many,NA,TRBV6-2/TRBV6-3,TRBJ2-3,CASSYFTDTQYF,TGTGCCAGCAGCTATTTCACAGATACGCAGTATTTT
NA,NA,TRBV27,TRBJ2-7,CASSPLGSHYEQYF,TGTGCCAGCAGTCCCTTGGGTAGTCACTACGAGCAGTACTTC
NA,NA,TRBV6-1,TRBJ1-1,CASRFRGRGTLNTEAFF,TGTGCCAGCAGATTCCGGGGGAGGGGGACACTCAACACTGAAGCTTTCTTT
NA,NA,TRBV28,TRBJ2-5,CASSFPLQGRGETQYF,TGTGCCAGCAGTTTCCCCCTACAGGGGCGGGGAGAGACCCAGTACTTC
NA,NA,TRBV6-2/TRBV6-3,TRBJ2-3,CASSYSAAELNTQYF,TGTGCCAGCAGTTACTCGGCGGCAGAGTTGAATACGCAGTATTTT
NA,NA,TRBV10-3,TRBJ1-6,CAIRTDSLNSPLHF,TGTGCCATCAGAACTGACTCCCTTAATTCACCCCTCCACTTT
once,TRBD1,TRBV4-3,TRBJ2-7,CASSQSVTGVDEQYF,TGCGCCAGCAGCCAATCCGTGACAGGGGTCGACGAGCAGTACTTC
NA,NA,TRBV7-2,TRBJ2-1,CASSLAVGSSYNEQFF,TGTGCCAGCAGCTTAGCGGTGGGGAGCTCCTACAATGAGCAGTTCTTC
few,NA,TRBV29-1,TRBJ2-5,CSVEEYNQETQYF,TGCAGCGTTGAAGAGTACAACCAAGAGACCCAGTACTTC
few,TRBD1,TRBV7-9,TRBJ2-5,CACRDRPQQETQYF,TGTGCCTGTCGGGACAGGCCACAACAAGAGACCCAGTACTTC
few,NA,TRBV10-1,TRBJ2-3,CASRNSASTDTQYF,TGCGCCAGCCGAAATAGCGCTAGCACAGATACGCAGTATTTT
NA,NA,TRBV7-2,TRBJ2-2,CASSLLAPGELFF,TGTGCCAGCAGCTTACTAGCGCCCGGGGAGCTGTTTTTT
few,TRBD1,TRBV20-1,TRBJ2-1,CSAKGQGASYNEQFF,TGCAGTGCTAAGGGACAGGGGGCCTCCTACAATGAGCAGTTCTTC
few,TRBD2,TRBV10-3,TRBJ2-3,CAISEWRGSGMRTDTQYF,TGTGCCATCAGTGAGTGGAGAGGTAGCGGGATGCGGACAGATACGCAGTATTTT
NA,NA,TRBV12-3/TRBV12-4,TRBJ2-2,CASSFKGANTGELFF,TGTGCCAGCAGTTTCAAAGGGGCGAACACCGGGGAGCTGTTTTTT
NA,TRBD1,TRBV14,TRBJ1-5,CASSQGTGPGNQPQHF,TGTGCCAGCAGCCAAGGGACAGGGCCAGGCAATCAGCCCCAGCATTTT
few,NA,TRBV29-1,TRBJ1-1,CSVERRGNTEAFF,TGCAGCGTTGAACGCAGGGGGAACACTGAAGCTTTCTTT
many,NA,TRBV7-2,TRBJ2-7,CASSLDWGVEQYF,TGTGCCAGCAGCTTAGACTGGGGGGTGGAGCAGTACTTC
few,NA,TRBV15,TRBJ2-5,CATSRTGYQETQYF,TGTGCCACCAGCAGAACAGGGTACCAAGAGACCCAGTACTTC
many,NA,TRBV29-1,TRBJ2-5,CSSGPLETQYF,TGCAGCTCAGGGCCATTGGAGACCCAGTACTTC
NA,NA,TRBV12-3/TRBV12-4,TRBJ2-2,CASSLTGSSFTGELFF,TGTGCCAGCAGTTTAACAGGGAGTAGTTTTACCGGGGAGCTGTTTTTT
few,TRBD2,TRBV2,TRBJ2-3,CASSGGTSVADTQYF,TGTGCCAGCAGCGGGGGGACTAGCGTCGCAGATACGCAGTATTTT
NA,NA,TRBV20-1,TRBJ2-3,CSADSPDSTDTQYF,TGCAGTGCTGACTCCCCGGACAGCACAGATACGCAGTATTTT
NA,TRBD1,TRBV28,TRBJ2-7,CASSLDQGAVGEQYF,TGTGCCAGCAGTTTAGATCAGGGGGCCGTCGGCGAGCAGTACTTC
NA,TRBD2,TRBV5-1,TRBJ2-7,CASSGGVPVSYEQYF,TGCGCCAGCAGCGGGGGGGTACCGGTGTCCTACGAGCAGTACTTC
NA,NA,TRBV5-1,TRBJ2-1,CASSSFPVGARSYNEQFF,TGCGCCAGCAGCTCTTTCCCGGTTGGAGCTCGCTCCTACAATGAGCAGTTCTTC
few,TRBD2,TRBV27,TRBJ2-3,CASSLLIAGGRRGTQYF,TGTGCCAGCAGTTTATTGATAGCGGGAGGGCGAAGGGGTACGCAGTATTTT
many,NA,TRBV5-1,TRBJ2-3,CASRRYLGASTDTQYF,TGCGCCAGCAGAAGATATTTGGGGGCTAGCACAGATACGCAGTATTTT
many,TRBD2,TRBV5-1,TRBJ2-7,CASSLGGGAAEQYF,TGCGCCAGCAGCCTGGGGGGAGGGGCTGCCGAGCAGTACTTC
few,NA,TRBV4-1,TRBJ2-3,CASSQGLASTDTQYF,TGCGCCAGCAGCCAAGGGCTAGCGAGCACAGATACGCAGTATTTT
many,NA,TRBV29-1,TRBJ2-7,CSVWTANSYEQYF,TGCAGCGTTTGGACTGCTAACTCCTACGAGCAGTACTTC
few,NA,TRBV29-1,TRBJ1-2,CSVQSYLRYGYTF,TGCAGCGTTCAGTCATACCTTCGGTATGGCTACACCTTC
NA,NA,TRBV7-7,TRBJ2-1,CASSLVRRDHEQFF,TGTGCTAGCAGCTTAGTAAGGAGGGACCATGAGCAGTTCTTC
NA,NA,TRBV12-3/TRBV12-4,TRBJ2-6,CASTPGGANVLTF,TGTGCCAGCACCCCCGGGGGGGCCAACGTCCTGACTTTC
many,NA,TRBV12-3/TRBV12-4,TRBJ1-5,CASSLGQGNNQPQHF,TGTGCCAGCAGTTTAGGCCAGGGCAACAATCAGCCCCAGCATTTT
once,NA,TRBV6-2/TRBV6-3,TRBJ2-7,CASSPFVEQYF,TGTGCCAGCAGTCCCTTTGTCGAGCAGTACTTC
few,TRBD1,TRBV24-1,TRBJ2-7,CATPQHPDRGPSYEQYF,TGTGCCACCCCGCAACATCCCGACAGGGGGCCCTCCTACGAGCAGTACTTC
many,TRBD2,TRBV5-1,TRBJ2-5,CASSLQGLAGQETQYF,TGCGCCAGCAGCTTGCAAGGACTAGCGGGACAAGAGACCCAGTACTTC
NA,NA,TRBV20-1,TRBJ2-7,CSAHWPQRNYEQYF,TGCAGTGCCCATTGGCCCCAACGGAACTACGAGCAGTACTTC
few,TRBD1,TRBV5-1,TRBJ2-3,CASSKGQSTDTQYF,TGCGCCAGCAGCAAGGGACAGTCCACAGATACGCAGTATTTT
NA,NA,TRBV1,TRBJ2-7,CTSRVDYKYYEQYF,TGCACCAGCAGGGTGGACTATAAGTACTACGAGCAGTACTTC
NA,TRBD1,TRBV12-3/TRBV12-4,TRBJ1-4,CASADRESNEKLFF,TGTGCCAGCGCCGACAGGGAATCGAATGAAAAACTGTTTTTT
NA,NA,TRBV2,TRBJ2-7,CASSDLGGLYEQYF,TGTGCCAGCAGTGACCTGGGGGGACTCTACGAGCAGTACTTC
NA,TRBD2,TRBV7-2,TRBJ2-1,CASSLEVAGGYNEQFF,TGTGCCAGCAGCTTAGAGGTAGCGGGGGGATACAATGAGCAGTTCTTC
NA,TRBD2,TRBV9,TRBJ2-7,CASSPQVAGVYEQYF,TGTGCCAGCAGCCCCCAAGTTGCGGGGGTCTACGAGCAGTACTTC
many,NA,TRBV15,TRBJ1-5,CATSRDLGQPQHF,TGTGCCACCAGCAGAGATCTGGGTCAGCCCCAGCATTTT
many,NA,TRBV7-8,TRBJ2-5,CASSLVTGETQYF,TGTGCCAGCAGCTTAGTCACGGGGGAGACCCAGTACTTC
few,TRBD1,TRBV6-1,TRBJ2-2,CASRKGQGGRELFF,TGTGCCAGCAGAAAGGGACAGGGGGGTCGGGAGCTGTTTTTT
NA,TRBD2,TRBV20-1,TRBJ2-1,CSVPTSGGDDEQFF,TGCAGTGTTCCAACTAGCGGAGGGGACGATGAGCAGTTCTTC
NA,NA,TRBV20-1,TRBJ1-5,CSATGGGGQPQHF,TGCAGCGCGACAGGCGGAGGGGGTCAGCCCCAGCATTTT
NA,TRBD2,TRBV20-1,TRBJ2-5,CSARSLLAGGETQYF,TGCAGTGCTAGGAGTCTTTTAGCGGGAGGGGAGACCCAGTACTTC
many,NA,TRBV12-3/TRBV12-4,TRBJ1-2,CASSLNLNYGYTF,TGTGCCAGCAGTTTAAACCTTAACTATGGCTACACCTTC
many,NA,TRBV10-3,TRBJ1-1,CAIRGGSTHTEAFF,TGTGCCATCCGAGGGGGATCGACCCACACTGAAGCTTTCTTT